This T cell receptor beta chain was observed in a study of human versus mouse CDR3 diversity and MHC coevolution. TCRdb keeps only in-frame clones here, not all; method: immunoSEQ multiplex PCR. The table records 86,000 or so clones, just over 90% of them present only once. On this clone: Its antigen remains unknown.

Study-level points and caveats: Clonal inequality was lowest in most of the three human donors.

The germline gives CDR1 GTSNPN, CDR2 SVGIG (reference sequence). V dropped 5 bases and J dropped 3; count of bases not matched to a gene: 5. The CDR3 extends over 15 amino acids. The specimen was naive CD4+ T cells from blood. Stated subset: CD45RO-negative CD62L-positive naive CD4 T cells. The rearrangement uses TRBV30 and TRBJ1-4; 11 bases are shared with TRBD1. This sequence originates from a person aged 30 to 70 in good health. In nucleotides, the CDR3 is TGTGCCTGGGGTGGACAGGGGGCGGCTAATGAAAAACTGTTTTTT. The encoded protein is CAWGGQGAANEKLFF. Combining the CDR3 with reference TRBV30 and TRBJ1-4 gives the whole variable domain SQTIHQWPATLVQPVGSPLSLECTVEGTSNPNLYWYRQAAGRGLQLLFYSVGIGQISSEVPQNLSASRPQDRQFILSSKKLLLSDSGFYLCAWGGQGAANEKLFFGSGTQLSVL.